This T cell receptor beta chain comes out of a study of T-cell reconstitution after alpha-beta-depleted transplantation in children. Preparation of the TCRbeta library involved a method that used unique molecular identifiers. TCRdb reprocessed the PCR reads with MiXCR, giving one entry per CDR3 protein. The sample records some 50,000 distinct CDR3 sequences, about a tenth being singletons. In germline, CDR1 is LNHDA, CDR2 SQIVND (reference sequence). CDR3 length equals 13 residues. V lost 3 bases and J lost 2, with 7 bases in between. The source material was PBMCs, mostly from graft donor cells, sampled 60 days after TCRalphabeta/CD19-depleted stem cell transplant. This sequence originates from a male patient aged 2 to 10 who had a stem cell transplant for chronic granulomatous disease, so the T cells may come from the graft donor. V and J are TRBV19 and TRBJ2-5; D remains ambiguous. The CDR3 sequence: CASSIGRQETQYF. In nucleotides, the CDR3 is TGTGCCAGTAGTATCGGCAGACAAGAGACCCAGTACTTC.